This T cell receptor beta chain was captured by sequencing in a study of blood T cells in healthy people across ages. General study results and limits: Diversity figures based on one million T cells were deemed too low.

Together with a sample-barcoded 5' primer, a J-beta primer mix was included in a second PCR lasting roughly 7 to 11 cycles. TCRdb independently ran MiXCR on the 5' RACE reads; one entry per CDR3 protein. This table holds 1 million or so distinct CDR3 sequences, approximately 25% found once. The germline V gene encodes CDR1 SQVTM and CDR2 ANQGSEA. The CDR3 sequence is 13 residues long. V was shortened by 7 bases and J by 0 bases, with 12 bases between the two germline ends. Worth noting for this clonotype: Its antigen is unknown.

This sample was also put to use in a study of T cells of mothers and their children. That investigation notes: The authors detected no persistent microchimeric T cell clones.

The sequence was obtained from a girl aged 2-10 years in good health. The chain uses TRBV29-1 and TRBJ1-1, with no clear D. Sequenced sample: blood. The CDR3 reads CSAQDGVNTEAFF. The CDR3 coding sequence is TGCAGCGCTCAAGACGGAGTGAACACTGAAGCTTTCTTT.